The 11 T cell receptor beta chains reported below all come from one sample, sequenced in a study of blood T cell repertoires in COVID-19. Sequencing was performed with immunoSEQ multiplex PCR; in TCRdb, only in-frame clones are kept and a portion is missing. Of roughly 50,000 clones in the sample, about 88% were seen once. Sequenced sample: peripheral blood. These receptors all stem from a woman aged 55 to 70 with active COVID-19.

J is TRBJ2-1 and V is TRBV7-2; D call uncertain. CDR3 length: 12 amino acids. CDR1 and CDR2 (germline): SGHTA, FQGNSA. Trimming pared 3 bases from V and 9 bases from J, leaving 9 bases between. The CDR3 region is CASSFSGGEQFF. CDR3 nucleotides: TGTGCCAGCAGCTTCAGTGGCGGTGAGCAGTTCTTC.

The rearrangement joins TRBV21-1 to TRBJ2-2; the table's TRBD1 call for D was not verified on the DNA. TRBV21-1 is designated a pseudogene. CDR3 length: 15 residues. The CDR3 reads CASSTGQQNTGELFF. Written as DNA, the CDR3 is TGTGCCAGCAGCACGGGACAGCAGAACACCGGGGAGCTGTTTTTT.

This chain uses TRBV5-8 with TRBJ2-7; tentatively, D is TRBD1 (6 bases). Germline V gene lookup returns CDR1 SGHTS and CDR2 YDEGEE. CDR3 length: 18 residues. The V gene lost 3 bases and the J gene lost 0 bases, with 22 bases spanning the gap. DNA for the CDR3: TGTGCCAGCAGCTCCAGGACAGCCGAACTGCCGTACTCCTACGAGCAGTACTTC. Translating it yields CASSSRTAELPYSYEQYF.

This sequence joins TRBV7-9 and TRBJ1-2; no clear D gene. Trimming removed 3 bases at V and 4 bases at J, with 15 bases between. The CDR3 length is 15 residues. Germline assignment: CDR1 SEHNR and CDR2 FQNEAQ (reference sequence). Here the CDR3 reads CASSFGVQPVYGYTF. CDR3 sequence (DNA): TGTGCCAGCAGCTTCGGGGTCCAACCTGTCTATGGCTACACCTTC.

The V and J genes are TRBV2 and TRBJ2-3, with 9 bases identical to TRBD1. Trimming removed 6 bases from V and 5 bases from J; junction bases left unmatched: 9. The CDR3 length is 15 residues. The germline V gene encodes CDR1 SNHLY and CDR2 FYNNEI. The CDR3, as DNA: TGTGCCAGCAGGGAGGGGACAGGGTGGAAAGATACGCAGTATTTT. Amino acid sequence: CASREGTGWKDTQYF.

The chain uses TRBV7-8 and TRBJ2-1, with 8 bases fitting TRBD2. V lost 1 base to trimming and J lost 4 bases; unmatched junction nucleotides: 6. The CDR3 spans 16 residues. CDR1 and CDR2 (germline): SGHVS, FQNEAQ. The chain's CDR3 is CASSLEGLVRYNEQFF. The CDR3 DNA sequence: TGTGCCAGCAGCTTAGAGGGACTAGTTAGGTACAATGAGCAGTTCTTC. Looking up the rest from reference TRBV7-8 and TRBJ2-1 gives the full variable domain: GAGVSQSPRYKVAKRGQDVALRCDPISGHVSLFWYQQALGQGPEFLTYFQNEAQLDKSGLPSDRFFAERPEGSVSTLKIQRTQQEDSAVYLCASSLEGLVRYNEQFFGPGTRLTVL.

The chain links TRBV19 to TRBJ2-7; 9 nucleotides line up with TRBD1. In germline, CDR1 is LNHDA, CDR2 SQIVND (reference sequence). V lost 5 bases to trimming and J lost 2 bases; unmatched junction nucleotides: 4. This CDR3 region has 14 residues. The CDR3: CASSVGQGPYEQYF. The CDR3 DNA reads TGTGCCAGTAGTGTCGGACAGGGGCCCTACGAGCAGTACTTC.

The V and J genes are TRBV5-4 and TRBJ2-1, with 12 bases aligning to TRBD2. This CDR3 region has 16 residues. Trimming at V came to 4 bases and at J to 2 bases, leaving 4 bases not matched to a gene. CDR1 is SGHNT and CDR2 is YYREEE in the germline V gene (reference sequence). This chain's CDR3 is CASSPPSGGAYNEQFF. The CDR3 nucleotides are TGTGCCAGCAGCCCCCCTAGCGGGGGGGCCTACAATGAGCAGTTCTTC.

V is TRBV19 and J is TRBJ2-1, with D maybe TRBD2 (6 bases). Germline V CDR1 and CDR2: LNHDA, SQIVND (reference sequence). The CDR3 extends over 15 amino acids. Trimming pared 3 bases from V and 8 bases from J, leaving 17 bases between. CDR3 sequence (DNA): TGTGCCAGTAGTATGATGGAGGGGCTTTGGGATGAGCAGTTCTTC. Translated: CASSMMEGLWDEQFF.

The chain carries TRBV18 and TRBJ2-7; 12 nucleotides agree with TRBD2. The germline CDR1 and CDR2 sequences are KGHSH and LQKENI. V was pared by 3 bases and J by 6 bases, with 9 bases of the junction left unmatched. The CDR3 length is 16 residues. The CDR3: CASSPSPGLAGGEQYF. CDR3 in DNA: TGTGCCAGCTCACCTTCCCCGGGACTAGCGGGCGGCGAGCAGTACTTC.

The CDR3 nucleotides are TGTGCCAGCAGCAAGGCCGTGACAGGGGAAGAGACCCAGTACTTC. This sequence encodes CASSKAVTGEETQYF. This chain uses TRBV5-4 with TRBJ2-5, with 8 bases that match TRBD1. Per germline, CDR1 SGHNT and CDR2 YYREEE (reference sequence). V lost 4 bases, J lost 3 bases, and 8 bases stayed unmatched. The CDR3 has 15 amino acids.